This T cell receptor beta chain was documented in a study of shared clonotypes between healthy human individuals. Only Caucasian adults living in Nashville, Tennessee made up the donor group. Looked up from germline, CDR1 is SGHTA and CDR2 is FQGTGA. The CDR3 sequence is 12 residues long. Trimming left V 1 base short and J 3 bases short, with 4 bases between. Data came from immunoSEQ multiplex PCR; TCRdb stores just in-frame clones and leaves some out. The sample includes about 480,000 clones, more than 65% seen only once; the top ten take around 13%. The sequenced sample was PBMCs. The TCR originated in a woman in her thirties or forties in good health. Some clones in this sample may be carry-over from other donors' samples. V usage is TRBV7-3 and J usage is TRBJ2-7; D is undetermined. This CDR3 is CASSLNGYEQYF. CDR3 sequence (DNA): TGTGCCAGCAGCTTAAATGGCTACGAGCAGTACTTC.